This is a list of T cell receptor beta chains from one sample in a study of vaccination and CD4 T cells after COVID-19. These receptors have no known antigen. TCRdb re-derived calls from the PCR reads in MiXCR, one entry per CDR3 protein. The sample lists more than 10,000 distinct CDR3 sequences; 32% were seen once. Source material: CD4+ T cells from blood, cultured in vitro. The receptors were sampled from a human donor in good health. Both conserved end residues are part of each CDR3. A D gene is named only where the DNA matches it firmly. Only some rows state a clone size, as once, few, many or a class for expanded clones.

clone_size	j_call	v_call	cdr3_length	d_call	cdr3_nt	cdr3_aa
few	TRBJ2-1	TRBV24-1	16	.	TGTGCCACCAGTGATTTATCGCCTAGCAGTTACAATGAGCAGTTCTTC	CATSDLSPSSYNEQFF
.	TRBJ2-1	TRBV9	13	.	TGTGCCAGCAGCGTATCCGATCAGTCTGAGCAGTTCTTC	CASSVSDQSEQFF
.	TRBJ2-5	TRBV10-3	15	TRBD2	TGTGCCATCAGTGAGTCTTCCGGGAGGAGGGAGACCCAGTACTTC	CAISESSGRRETQYF
.	TRBJ2-7	TRBV9	15	TRBD2	TGTGCCAGCAGCCCCAGTGGTAGCGGGAATTCCGAGCAGTACTTC	CASSPSGSGNSEQYF
.	TRBJ1-2	TRBV10-3	13	.	TGTGCCATCAGTGAGTACGGGGGATCGGGCTACACCTTC	CAISEYGGSGYTF
few	TRBJ2-3	TRBV19	15	TRBD2	TGTGCCAGTGGGGCAGCGGGAGGACGCACAGATACGCAGTATTTT	CASGAAGGRTDTQYF
few	TRBJ2-5	TRBV25-1	15	TRBD1	TGTGCCAGCAGTGAATACGTAGGGACAGAAGAGACCCAGTACTTC	CASSEYVGTEETQYF
few	TRBJ1-6	TRBV21-1	23	.	TGTGCCAGCAGCAAATGGGTCGGAGACAGGGGTCACTCATCCGGCTCCTATAATTCACCCCTCCACTTT	CASSKWVGDRGHSSGSYNSPLHF
once	TRBJ2-1	TRBV27	16	TRBD2	TGTGCCAGCAGTTCCCAACTTAGCGGGAGGGCCGATGAGCAGTTCTTC	CASSSQLSGRADEQFF
.	TRBJ2-3	TRBV5-5	15	.	TGTGCCAGCAGCTTCTTCGCGCTGAGCACAGATACGCAGTATTTT	CASSFFALSTDTQYF
.	TRBJ1-4	TRBV24-1	13	TRBD1	TGTGCCACCAGTGGCAGGGGGAATGAAAAACTGTTTTTT	CATSGRGNEKLFF
.	TRBJ2-1	TRBV27	15	.	TGTGCCAGCAGTTTAGCCGGGATTTCCTACAATGAGCAGTTCTTC	CASSLAGISYNEQFF
.	TRBJ2-5	TRBV5-4	17	.	TGTGCCAGCAGTGGGGGGGGGGACAGGCATACTCCAGAGACCCAGTACTTC	CASSGGGDRHTPETQYF
.	TRBJ2-7	TRBV6-1	12	.	TGTGCCACCCAGGGACGGAGCTACGAGCAGTACTTC	CATQGRSYEQYF
.	TRBJ2-5	TRBV29-1	11	.	TGCAGCGCCACACGGCAAGAGACCCAGTACTTC	CSATRQETQYF